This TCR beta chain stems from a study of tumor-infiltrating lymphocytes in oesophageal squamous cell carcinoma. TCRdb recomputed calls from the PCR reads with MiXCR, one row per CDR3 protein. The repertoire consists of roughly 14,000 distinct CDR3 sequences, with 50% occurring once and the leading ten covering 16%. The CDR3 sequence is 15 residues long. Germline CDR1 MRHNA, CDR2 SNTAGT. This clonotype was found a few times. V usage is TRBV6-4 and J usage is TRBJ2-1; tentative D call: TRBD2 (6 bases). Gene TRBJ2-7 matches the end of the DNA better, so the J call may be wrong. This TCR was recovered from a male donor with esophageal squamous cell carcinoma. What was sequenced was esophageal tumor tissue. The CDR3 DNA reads TGTGCCAGCAGTTACGGAGCGGGCCGTCCCTACGAGCAGTACTTC. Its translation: CASSYGAGRPYEQYF.